Listed below are T cell receptor beta chains from one sample, sequenced in a study of beta chain features in type 1 diabetes. Data came from immunoSEQ multiplex PCR; TCRdb stores just in-frame clones and leaves some out. The repertoire has under 900,000 clones, 17% of them found once; the top ten carry roughly 0.025%. The specimen sequenced was naive CD4+ T cells from blood. The receptors here all came from a woman under 30 in good health. The CDR3 runs from the conserved cysteine through the conserved F or W. Fields, in order: D gene, V gene, clone size, J gene, CDR3 protein, CDR3 DNA. D genes are given only for firm matches. Size is stated for part of the rows, as once, few or many counts, or as a class when the clone is expanded.

D: -
V: TRBV5-1
size: -
J: TRBJ1-1
CDR3: CASSSRGKNTEAFF
DNA: TGCGCCAGCAGCTCGAGAGGGAAGAACACTGAAGCTTTCTTT

D: TRBD1
V: TRBV5-4
size: -
J: TRBJ2-7
CDR3: CASSLGGLYEQYF
DNA: TGTGCCAGCAGCTTAGGGGGCCTGTACGAGCAGTACTTC

D: -
V: TRBV29-1
size: -
J: TRBJ2-1
CDR3: CSVERGGNEQFF
DNA: TGCAGCGTTGAAAGGGGTGGGAATGAGCAGTTCTTC

D: -
V: TRBV27
size: -
J: TRBJ2-3
CDR3: CASSLKGGSTDTQYF
DNA: TGTGCCAGCAGTTTAAAAGGGGGAAGCACAGATACGCAGTATTTT

D: TRBD2
V: TRBV19
size: -
J: TRBJ2-1
CDR3: CASTFGSTSQVHEQFF
DNA: TGTGCCAGTACTTTTGGATCGACTAGCCAAGTGCATGAGCAGTTCTTC

D: -
V: TRBV7-2
size: -
J: TRBJ2-1
CDR3: CASSLQARAHEQFF
DNA: TGTGCCAGCAGCTTACAAGCCCGGGCACATGAGCAGTTCTTC

D: -
V: TRBV23-1
size: many
J: TRBJ2-4
CDR3: CASSQNPPGLAKNIQYF
DNA: TGCGCCAGCAGTCAAAACCCTCCAGGACTAGCCAAAAACATTCAGTACTTC

D: TRBD1
V: TRBV7-9
size: -
J: TRBJ2-7
CDR3: CASSSGTGFPTYEQYF
DNA: TGTGCCAGCAGCTCTGGGACAGGCTTCCCCACCTACGAGCAGTACTTC

D: TRBD2
V: TRBV7-3
size: -
J: TRBJ2-1
CDR3: CASSLTVSGRREQFF
DNA: TGTGCCAGCAGCTTAACGGTGAGCGGGAGACGCGAGCAGTTCTTC

D: -
V: TRBV14
size: -
J: TRBJ2-5
CDR3: CASSQGWGPQETQYF
DNA: TGTGCCAGCAGCCAAGGATGGGGTCCCCAAGAGACCCAGTACTTC

D: -
V: TRBV4-3
size: -
J: TRBJ2-4
CDR3: CASSQDLPSAVKNIQYF
DNA: TGCGCCAGCAGCCAAGATCTTCCCTCAGCGGTCAAAAACATTCAGTACTTC

D: -
V: TRBV7-7
size: few
J: TRBJ2-1
CDR3: CASSPVDVTPYNEQFF
DNA: TGTGCTAGCAGCCCCGTGGACGTTACGCCCTACAATGAGCAGTTCTTC

D: TRBD2
V: TRBV4-1
size: few
J: TRBJ2-2
CDR3: CASSPSGSLTGELFF
DNA: TGCGCCAGCAGCCCAAGCGGGAGTCTCACCGGGGAGCTGTTTTTT

D: TRBD2
V: TRBV18
size: -
J: TRBJ2-3
CDR3: CASSPGLAGTTDTQYF
DNA: TGTGCCAGCTCACCCGGACTAGCGGGAACCACAGATACGCAGTATTTT

D: -
V: TRBV28
size: few
J: TRBJ2-2
CDR3: CATRDGNTGELFF
DNA: TGTGCCACCCGGGACGGGAACACCGGGGAGCTGTTTTTT

D: TRBD1
V: TRBV29-1
size: few
J: TRBJ1-3
CDR3: CSVGDRGNTIYF
DNA: TGCAGCGTGGGGGACAGGGGAAACACCATATATTTT

D: TRBD1
V: TRBV28
size: few
J: TRBJ2-7
CDR3: CASSPTQGTVYYEQYF
DNA: TGTGCCAGCAGCCCAACCCAAGGGACAGTTTACTACGAGCAGTACTTC

D: -
V: TRBV19
size: few
J: TRBJ2-5
CDR3: CASSIGFVVGETQYF
DNA: TGTGCCAGTAGTATAGGTTTCGTGGTCGGAGAGACCCAGTACTTC

D: TRBD2
V: TRBV7-2
size: few
J: TRBJ2-1
CDR3: CASSFSGTSPFSEQFF
DNA: TGTGCCAGCAGCTTCTCCGGGACTAGCCCCTTTTCTGAGCAGTTCTTC

D: -
V: TRBV5-5
size: -
J: TRBJ2-7
CDR3: CASSLSSYEQYF
DNA: TGTGCCAGCAGCTTGAGCTCCTACGAGCAGTACTTC

D: TRBD2
V: TRBV18
size: -
J: TRBJ2-1
CDR3: CASSATSGSRNEQFF
DNA: TGTGCCAGCTCAGCGACTAGCGGGAGTCGGAATGAGCAGTTCTTC

D: -
V: TRBV19
size: -
J: TRBJ1-2
CDR3: CASSLLPFDYGYTF
DNA: TGTGCCAGTAGTCTTCTCCCCTTTGACTATGGCTACACCTTC

D: -
V: TRBV29-1
size: few
J: TRBJ2-5
CDR3: CSVGRIQETQYF
DNA: TGCAGCGTCGGACGGATCCAAGAGACCCAGTACTTC

D: TRBD1
V: TRBV28
size: few
J: TRBJ1-2
CDR3: CASSFRTGTGNYGYTF
DNA: TGTGCCAGCAGTTTCCGAACCGGGACAGGGAACTATGGCTACACCTTC

D: -
V: TRBV5-6
size: few
J: TRBJ2-7
CDR3: CASSVTYEQYF
DNA: TGTGCCAGCAGCGTCACCTACGAGCAGTACTTC

D: TRBD1
V: TRBV7-2
size: -
J: TRBJ1-1
CDR3: CASSFTGGATEAFF
DNA: TGTGCCAGCAGCTTCACAGGGGGCGCCACTGAAGCTTTCTTT

D: -
V: TRBV5-6
size: few
J: TRBJ2-1
CDR3: CASSSLAASYNEQFF
DNA: TGTGCCAGCAGTTCGCTAGCCGCGTCCTACAATGAGCAGTTCTTC

D: TRBD2
V: TRBV7-2
size: few
J: TRBJ2-5
CDR3: CASSSQVLAGLQETQYF
DNA: TGTGCCAGCAGTTCCCAGGTACTAGCGGGACTCCAAGAGACCCAGTACTTC

D: -
V: TRBV20-1
size: few
J: TRBJ1-1
CDR3: CSADGNTEAFF
DNA: TGCAGTGCTGATGGTAACACTGAAGCTTTCTTT

D: TRBD1
V: TRBV2
size: few
J: TRBJ1-2
CDR3: CASRAQSGGFYGYTF
DNA: TGTGCCAGCAGAGCTCAATCAGGGGGCTTCTATGGCTACACCTTC

D: -
V: TRBV2
size: few
J: TRBJ1-4
CDR3: CASRDSIRNEKLFF
DNA: TGTGCCAGCAGGGACAGCATTCGCAATGAAAAACTGTTTTTT

D: -
V: TRBV21-1
size: -
J: TRBJ2-4
CDR3: CASSKGLHNGLSGAKNIQYF
DNA: TGTGCCAGCAGCAAAGGGCTTCACAACGGCCTTTCGGGAGCCAAAAACATTCAGTACTTC

D: -
V: TRBV15
size: -
J: TRBJ2-5
CDR3: CATSQIKTSGETQYF
DNA: TGTGCCACCAGCCAAATTAAGACTAGTGGAGAGACCCAGTACTTC

D: -
V: TRBV4-3
size: few
J: TRBJ2-7
CDR3: CASSQETSKEGEQYF
DNA: TGCGCCAGCAGCCAAGAGACAAGTAAGGAGGGAGAGCAGTACTTC

D: TRBD2
V: TRBV14
size: -
J: TRBJ2-5
CDR3: CASSQESSGSTGQYF
DNA: TGTGCCAGCAGCCAAGAGTCTAGCGGGAGCACGGGCCAGTACTTC

D: -
V: TRBV5-6
size: few
J: TRBJ2-2
CDR3: CASSPPPGNNTGELFF
DNA: TGTGCCAGCAGCCCTCCTCCAGGGAACAACACCGGGGAGCTGTTTTTT

D: TRBD2
V: TRBV18
size: -
J: TRBJ2-1
CDR3: CASSPRTSGRNNEQFF
DNA: TGTGCCAGCTCACCCCGAACTAGCGGGAGGAACAATGAGCAGTTCTTC

D: -
V: TRBV15
size: -
J: TRBJ2-7
CDR3: CATSKLDSFTYEQYF
DNA: TGTGCCACCAGCAAACTGGACAGTTTCACCTACGAGCAGTACTTC

D: -
V: TRBV5-6
size: few
J: TRBJ2-4
CDR3: CASSRGQAKNIQYF
DNA: TGTGCCAGCAGCCGTGGACAGGCCAAAAACATTCAGTACTTC

D: -
V: TRBV6-1
size: few
J: TRBJ2-7
CDR3: CASSEAPGAYEQYF
DNA: TGTGCCAGCAGTGAAGCACCGGGGGCCTACGAGCAGTACTTC

D: -
V: TRBV18
size: few
J: TRBJ2-1
CDR3: CASSSWDEQFF
DNA: TGTGCCAGCTCGTCGTGGGATGAGCAGTTCTTC

D: -
V: TRBV4-2
size: few
J: TRBJ2-3
CDR3: CASSPVSDTQYF
DNA: TGTGCCAGCAGCCCTGTCTCAGATACGCAGTATTTT